Presented here are 7 T cell receptor beta chains from one specimen sequenced in a study of glioma-infiltrating T cells. TCR alpha and beta CDR3 regions were amplified from RNA using iRepertoire nested multiplex PCR. TCRdb re-called the multiplex PCR reads through MiXCR, storing one row per CDR3 protein. The table records 150,000 to 200,000 distinct CDR3 sequences, approximately 30% of them present only once. Sequenced sample: glioma tissue, nonneoplastic brain tissue, or PBMCs (not recorded which). The source of these receptors is a human donor with low-grade glioma or glioblastoma, undergoing nonglioma brain surgery, or in good health (not recorded which).

With respect to this clonotype: Sequence at one end of the junction differs from germline and may be a read error. The CDR3 DNA reads TGCGCCAGCAGCCATTGGGGGGGACTAGCGGGAGTATTCGATGAGCAGCTCTTC. Protein sequence: CASSHWGGLAGVFDEQLF. The rearrangement links TRBV5-4 to TRBJ2-1; 14 nucleotides line up with TRBD2. Germline CDR1 and CDR2: SGHNT and YYREEE (reference sequence). This CDR3 has 18 residues.

This clonotype was found many times. The chain recombines TRBV20-1 with TRBJ2-3; D gene uncertain. The V gene's germline CDR1 is DFQATT and CDR2 SNEGSKA (reference sequence). The CDR3 spans 15 residues. Trimming removed 1 base from V and 1 base from J, with 12 bases in between. The CDR3 loop is CSARVASHGTDTQYF. DNA for the CDR3: TGCAGTGCTAGAGTGGCATCCCATGGCACAGATACGCAGTATTTT.

Relative to its sample, this clonotype is medium-sized. This chain joins TRBV7-2 and TRBJ2-3; D is unresolved. V lost 2 bases and J 3 bases, leaving 0 bases between the germline ends. Germline V gene data show CDR1 as SGHTA and CDR2 as FQGNSA. This CDR3 has 11 residues. The CDR3 DNA reads TGTGCCAGCAGCTTAACAGATACGCAGTATTTT. Its protein is CASSLTDTQYF.

This clonotype was observed many times. The J gene is TRBJ2-7, the V gene TRBV3-1, with D uncertain. Germline V gene data show CDR1 as LGHDT and CDR2 as YNNKEL (reference sequence). The CDR3 sequence is 14 residues long. Trimming pared 1 base from V and 4 bases from J, leaving 11 bases between. The CDR3 region has the DNA TGTGCCAGCAGCCAAGCGAGAGTGATGTACGAGCAGTACTTC. This encodes CASSQARVMYEQYF.

This clonotype was detected ten times or more. The chain recombines TRBV12-3 or TRBV12-4 with TRBJ1-2; D is unclear. There are 12 residues in the CDR3. V lost 6 bases, J lost 8 bases, and 13 bases lay in between. DNA for the CDR3: TGTGCCAGCAGCCACGGTGTGGTGGGCTACACCTTC. This gives the protein CASSHGVVGYTF.

Regarding this clonotype: A read error may be the cause here, since a much bigger clone is one base away. The chain is built from TRBV19 and TRBJ2-1; the D is unclear. CDR1 is LNHDA and CDR2 is SQIVND in the germline V gene (reference sequence). The CDR3 length is 11 residues. CDR3 protein: CASIIGHEQFF. CDR3 nucleotides: TGTGCCAGTATTATAGGACATGAGCAGTTCTTC.

This clonotype was counted at least ten times. This chain connects TRBV20-1 to TRBJ2-7, with 9 bases identical to TRBD2. V was pared by 5 bases and J by 0 bases, with 11 bases of the junction left unmatched. CDR1 DFQATT and CDR2 SNEGSKA come from the germline V gene (reference sequence). This CDR3 spans 16 amino acids. The CDR3 nucleotides are TGCAGTGCTCCGGTAAGACTAGCGGTTAGCTCCTACGAGCAGTACTTC. It specifies CSAPVRLAVSSYEQYF.